This T cell receptor (beta chain) appears in the sequencing data of a study of CD4+ T cells in melanoma. Data came from immunoSEQ multiplex PCR; TCRdb stores just in-frame clones and leaves some out. The profile shows more than 13,000 clones, roughly 60% of them singletons. Study-wide points: In melanoma, neoantigen-specific CD4+ T cells reportedly differed in differentiation state. A reported correlation linked neoantigen-specific CD4+ T cells to CD8+, macrophage and B cell function.

Comment on this clone: The antigen is undetermined.

The CDR3 length is 13 residues. The V gene lost 6 bases and the J gene lost 2 bases, with 9 bases spanning the gap. Germline V lookup: CDR1 MDHEN, CDR2 SYDVKM. Sequenced sample: cells from a culture (not recorded whether cultured in vitro). The chain recombines TRBV28 with TRBJ2-3; D remains unclear. This TCR was sampled from a human donor with melanoma. DNA for the CDR3: TGTGCCAGCAGGGGGATCAACACAGATACGCAGTATTTT. This translates into CASRGINTDTQYF. The full variable domain, with the rest looked up from reference TRBV28 and TRBJ2-3, is DVKVTQSSRYLVKRTGEKVFLECVQDMDHENMFWYRQDPGLGLRLIYFSYDVKMKEKGDIPEGYSVSREKKERFSLILESASTNQTSMYLCASRGINTDTQYFGPGTRLTVL.